These 23 T cell receptor beta chains were sequenced from one sample in a study of PD-1 blockade in mismatch repair-deficient tumors. Here immunoSEQ multiplex PCR was the method, and the copy in TCRdb shows in-frame clones only, minus some. The table shows tens of thousands of clones, with around 73% occurring only once. The source was peripheral blood, collected 2 weeks after starting pembrolizumab. The receptors originated from an adult with mismatch repair-deficient cancer.

This clone showed up just once. The gene calls are TRBV7-9 and TRBJ2-3, with D tentatively TRBD2 (5 bases). The V gene's germline CDR1 is SEHNR and CDR2 FQNEAQ (reference sequence). Trimming took off 5 bases at V and 4 bases at J, with 16 bases between the two ends. The CDR3 has 15 amino acids. CDR3: CASSPLGSGSDTQYF. CDR3 nucleotide sequence: TGTGCCAGCAGCCCCCTCGGCAGCGGTTCAGATACGCAGTATTTT.

CDR3 bases: TGTGCCAGCAGCGCGACAGTAACCGGGGAGCTGTTTTTT. The encoded protein is CASSATVTGELFF. V is TRBV9 and J is TRBJ2-2, with TRBD1 as a possible D gene (5 bases). Germline assignment: CDR1 SGDLS and CDR2 YYNGEE. V lost 3 bases and J lost 5, with 8 bases in between. The CDR3 contains 13 residues. Drawing the rest from reference TRBV9 and TRBJ2-2, the complete variable domain is DSGVTQTPKHLITATGQRVTLRCSPRSGDLSVYWYQQSLDQGLQFLIQYYNGEERAKGNILERFSAQQFPDLHSELNLSSLELGDSALYFCASSATVTGELFFGEGSRLTVL.

The chain uses TRBV27 and TRBJ1-4; D ambiguous. Per germline, CDR1 MNHEY and CDR2 SMNVEV (reference sequence). Trimming took off 8 bases at V and 4 bases at J, with 14 bases between the two ends. The CDR3 extends over 14 amino acids. CDR3 sequence (DNA): TGTGCCAGCGGCCCTAGGTCTGGTAATGAAAAACTGTTTTTT. It is translated as CASGPRSGNEKLFF. Drawing the rest from reference TRBV27 and TRBJ1-4, the complete variable domain is EAQVTQNPRYLITVTGKKLTVTCSQNMNHEYMSWYRQDPGLGLRQIYYSMNVEVTDKGDVPEGYKVSRKEKRNFPLILESPSPNQTSLYFCASGPRSGNEKLFFGSGTQLSVL.

The CDR3 protein is CASLDSTSSNYGYTF. The CDR3 nucleotides are TGTGCCAGCCTCGACTCCACGTCCTCTAACTATGGCTACACCTTC. The gene calls are TRBV10-3 and TRBJ1-2; D uncertain. The CDR3 has 15 residues. In germline, CDR1 is ENHRY, CDR2 SYGVKD. Trimming removed 10 bases from V and 0 bases from J, with 18 bases in between.

The rearrangement links TRBV2 to TRBJ1-1, with a tentative D call TRBD1 (6 bases). The V and J ends lost 5 bases and 8 bases respectively, with 15 bases between them. Germline V gene lookup returns CDR1 SNHLY and CDR2 FYNNEI. The CDR3 sequence is 13 residues long. The chain's CDR3 is CASSPRAGAEAFF. As DNA, the CDR3 is TGTGCCAGCAGTCCTAGGGCGGGGGCCGAAGCTTTCTTT.

The rearrangement links TRBV7-3 to TRBJ2-3; a possible D gene is TRBD1 (6 bases). CDR3 length: 13 residues. The V end lost 4 bases, the J end lost 3 bases, and 8 bases lay between the germline ends. Germline V gene data show CDR1 as SGHTA and CDR2 as FQGTGA. The CDR3 reads CASSSTGTDTQYF. CDR3 in DNA: TGTGCCAGCAGCTCCACAGGGACAGATACGCAGTATTTT.

The chain uses TRBV5-1 and TRBJ1-1; D perhaps matches TRBD1 (5 bases). The CDR3 runs 14 residues. The germline V gene encodes CDR1 SGHRS and CDR2 YFSETQ. Between the trimmed V and J ends, which lost 3 bases and 1 base, there was a span of 10 bases. The CDR3 nucleotides are TGCGCCAGCAGCTCTTCGACAGCGAACACTGAAGCTTTCTTT. Encoded protein: CASSSSTANTEAFF.

V gene TRBV19 combines with J gene TRBJ1-1; 9 bases are shared with TRBD1. Germline CDR1 LNHDA, CDR2 SQIVND (reference sequence). After removal of 6 bases from V and 6 bases from J, the junction contained 8 bases not matched to a gene. CDR3 length: 14 residues. In nucleotides, the CDR3 is TGTGCCAGTAGGACCGGACAGGGGAGAGCTGAAGCTTTCTTT. This translates into CASRTGQGRAEAFF.

The chain employs TRBV15 and TRBJ1-5; D uncertain. This CDR3 contains 12 residues. In germline, CDR1 is LNHNV, CDR2 YYDKDF (reference sequence). Trimming shortened V by 5 bases and J by 9 bases, and 11 bases separated the two germline ends. CDR3 bases: TGTGCCACCAGCCGGGAGTTCGGGCCCCAGCATTTT. Translated: CATSREFGPQHF.

The rearrangement links TRBV5-1 to TRBJ1-3; 8 bases are shared with TRBD1. Germline V lookup: CDR1 SGHRS, CDR2 YFSETQ. V shed 4 bases, J shed 0 bases, and the junction held 3 bases outside the gene matches. The CDR3 is 15 amino acids. This CDR3 is CASSGTGSSGNTIYF. In DNA, the CDR3 is TGCGCCAGCAGCGGGACAGGATCCTCTGGAAACACCATATATTTT.

The chain is built from TRBV27 and TRBJ1-4; TRBD1 might be the D (6 bases). The CDR3 loop spans 15 amino acids. CDR1 and CDR2 from the germline V gene are MNHEY and SMNVEV (reference sequence). The ends were cut back, 5 bases at V and 4 bases at J, with 14 bases in the middle. The CDR3 DNA follows: TGTGCCAGCAGTATCGCCGGGGGCTTTAATGAAAAACTGTTTTTT. Translation: CASSIAGGFNEKLFF.

This clone appeared a few times. This chain joins TRBV30 and TRBJ2-1; possibly TRBD2 for D (5 bases). The CDR3 runs 13 residues. Germline V gives CDR1 GTSNPN, CDR2 SVGIG (reference sequence). V dropped 3 bases and J dropped 6 bases, with 12 bases sitting between them. CDR3 sequence: CAWRGTSPNEQFF. The CDR3, as DNA: TGTGCCTGGAGGGGTACTAGTCCCAATGAGCAGTTCTTC. Looking up the rest from reference TRBV30 and TRBJ2-1 gives the full variable domain: SQTIHQWPATLVQPVGSPLSLECTVEGTSNPNLYWYRQAAGRGLQLLFYSVGIGQISSEVPQNLSASRPQDRQFILSSKKLLLSDSGFYLCAWRGTSPNEQFFGPGTRLTVL.

V usage is TRBV5-4 and J usage is TRBJ2-7; tentatively, D is TRBD2 (6 bases). Trimming removed 0 bases at V and 4 bases at J, with 11 bases between. Germline CDR1 and CDR2: SGHNT and YYREEE (reference sequence). This CDR3 is built from 14 residues. CDR3 residues: CASSLGTNPYEQYF. As DNA, the CDR3 is TGTGCCAGCAGCTTGGGGACTAATCCTTACGAGCAGTACTTC.

This chain connects TRBV27 to TRBJ1-4, with D possibly being TRBD1 (5 bases). The CDR3 extends over 13 amino acids. The V gene lost 6 bases and the J gene lost 7 bases, with 12 bases spanning the gap. Germline loops: CDR1 MNHEY, CDR2 SMNVEV (reference sequence). CDR3 in DNA: TGTGCCAGCAGCGCAGGGTCTACTGAAAAACTGTTTTTT. It encodes CASSAGSTEKLFF.

CDR3 sequence reads: CASSLYQEYRNTIYF. In DNA, the CDR3 is TGTGCCAGCAGCTTGTACCAGGAATATAGAAACACCATATATTTT. The chain is built from TRBV5-6 and TRBJ1-3; D gene ambiguous. The CDR3 is made up of 15 amino acids. Germline V gives CDR1 SGHDT, CDR2 YYEEEE. Trimming shortened V by 1 base and J by 5 bases, and 13 bases separated the two germline ends.

This clone showed up just a few times. The chain has TRBV6-5 and TRBJ2-7; a weak D match, TRBD2 (6 bases). The germline V gene has CDR1 MNHEY and CDR2 SVGAGI. The ends were cut back, 2 bases at V and 1 base at J, with 9 bases in the middle. The CDR3 covers 14 residues. CDR3 DNA: TGTGCCAGCAGTTACGGGGAGGCATCCTACGAGCAGTACTTC. This encodes CASSYGEASYEQYF.

V is TRBV13 and J is TRBJ1-2; D unclear. V was clipped by 0 bases and J by 8 bases, with 10 bases between them. The CDR3 loop spans 13 amino acids. From germline, CDR1 is PRHDT and CDR2 FYEKMQ (reference sequence). The CDR3 is CASSLGGLQGYTF. The DNA of the CDR3 is TGTGCCAGCAGCTTAGGAGGGCTTCAGGGCTACACCTTC. Using reference TRBV13 and TRBJ1-2 for the parts outside the CDR3, the full variable domain is AAGVIQSPRHLIKEKRETATLKCYPIPRHDTVYWYQQGPGQDPQFLISFYEKMQSDKGSIPDRFSAQQFSDYHSELNMSSLELGDSALYFCASSLGGLQGYTFGSGTRLTVV.

The genes are TRBV4-3 and TRBJ2-7; the D gene could be TRBD1 or TRBD2 (6 bases each). Germline lookup yields CDR1 LGHNA and CDR2 YSLEER. The CDR3 covers 15 residues. Deletions cut 0 bases from V and 5 bases from J, with 14 bases between. CDR3 loop: CASSQEGGGIDEQYF. CDR3 nucleotides: TGCGCCAGCAGCCAAGAAGGAGGGGGTATAGACGAGCAGTACTTC.

The V call is TRBV15, the J call TRBJ1-1; weak D call: TRBD1 (6 bases). CDR1 LNHNV and CDR2 YYDKDF come from the germline V gene (reference sequence). The CDR3 is made up of 14 amino acids. Trimming took 6 bases from V and 1 from J, leaving 12 bases between them. The CDR3 sequence: CATRAGRGNTEAFF. CDR3 sequence (DNA): TGTGCCACCAGGGCCGGCAGGGGGAACACTGAAGCTTTCTTT.

The J gene is TRBJ1-5, the V gene TRBV4-1, with D perhaps TRBD1 (5 bases). This CDR3 contains 14 residues. V was clipped by 1 base and J by 7 bases, with 11 bases between them. Germline loops: CDR1 MGHRA, CDR2 YSYEKL. CDR3: CASSQGASGQPQHF. For the CDR3, the DNA is TGCGCCAGCAGCCAAGGGGCGTCAGGGCAGCCCCAGCATTTT.

V and J are TRBV19 and TRBJ2-5; 8 bases align to TRBD1. The trim removed 3 bases at V and 6 bases at J, leaving 6 bases unmatched. The length of the CDR3 is 14 residues. Germline values: CDR1 LNHDA, CDR2 SQIVND (reference sequence). The CDR3 protein is CASSIAGGAKTQYF. Written as DNA, the CDR3 is TGTGCCAGTAGTATCGCAGGGGGCGCGAAGACCCAGTACTTC.

CDR3 sequence (DNA): TGTGCCAGTAGTACTGGACCGAGTAATGAAAAACTGTTTTTT. Translation: CASSTGPSNEKLFF. V is TRBV19 and J is TRBJ1-4; no firm D call. Germline V gene lookup returns CDR1 LNHDA and CDR2 SQIVND (reference sequence). With 4 bases removed from V and 4 bases from J, the gap between germline ends came to 10 bases. This CDR3 spans 14 amino acids.

The V gene is TRBV4-2, the J gene TRBJ2-3; possibly TRBD2 for D (6 bases). V shed 4 bases and J shed 6 bases, with 14 bases lying between them. Germline values: CDR1 LGHNA, CDR2 YNFKEQ. CDR3 length equals 14 residues. The CDR3, as DNA: TGTGCCAGCAGCCCTCGGGACTCAATGGATACGCAGTATTTT. It encodes CASSPRDSMDTQYF.